This T cell receptor beta chain was found in a study of blood T cell repertoires in COVID-19. Study in general: Both acute and convalescent COVID-19 samples were obtained from the United States, Italy and Spain.

Germline CDR1 and CDR2: WSHSY and SAAADI. V lost 7 bases and J 4 bases, leaving 30 bases between the germline ends. The CDR3 has 19 amino acids. Original processing methods: Nucleated cell number was recorded as an estimate derived from reference gene primer amplification. Using immunoSEQ multiplex PCR, the repertoire was profiled, and TCRdb retains in-frame clones only, with some absent. The D gene and trimming were derived from the DNA, and the V and J assignments and clone size from that table. This table holds 200,000 to 250,000 clones, 86% found once. The origin of this receptor is a man younger than 40 who had recovered from COVID-19. The chain joins TRBV10-2 to TRBJ2-3; D possibly corresponds to TRBD2 (6 bases). Sequenced sample: peripheral blood. The CDR3 is CASTLGRDGGAPFPDTQYF. The CDR3 DNA is TGCGCCAGCACCCTCGGAAGGGACGGGGGAGCCCCTTTCCCAGATACGCAGTATTTT.